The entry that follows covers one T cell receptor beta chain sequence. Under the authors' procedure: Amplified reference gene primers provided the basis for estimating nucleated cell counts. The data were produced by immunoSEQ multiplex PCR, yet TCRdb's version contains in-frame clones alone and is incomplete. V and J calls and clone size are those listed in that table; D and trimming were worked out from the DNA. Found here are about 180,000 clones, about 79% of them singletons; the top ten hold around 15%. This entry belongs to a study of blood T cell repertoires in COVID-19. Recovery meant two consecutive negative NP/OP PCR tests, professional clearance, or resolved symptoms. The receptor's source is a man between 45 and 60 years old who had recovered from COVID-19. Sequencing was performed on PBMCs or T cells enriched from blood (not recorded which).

The CDR3 DNA reads as TGTGCCAGCAGTCCCGGGACTGATGAAGCTTTCTTT. Residues: CASSPGTDEAFF. The chain carries TRBV12-3 or TRBV12-4 and TRBJ1-1; tentative D call: TRBD1 (5 bases). The CDR3 is 12 residues long. V was pared by 5 bases and J by 7 bases, with 11 bases between.